The clone carrying this TCR beta chain showed up just a few times. Per the original methods: Amplification with reference gene primers provided the estimates of nucleated cell counts. TCRdb's table, derived via immunoSEQ multiplex PCR, lists solely in-frame clones and lacks some. That table gives V, J and clone size, and the DNA gave D and trimming. The table shows about 130,000 clones, with around 75% occurring only once. CDR1 SGHNT and CDR2 YYREEE come from the germline V gene (reference sequence). With 4 bases clipped from V and 9 bases from J, the junction kept 8 bases outside the gene matches. The CDR3 runs 15 residues. This specimen comes from a study of blood T cell repertoires in COVID-19. The wider study: COVID-19 samples collected from the United States, Italy and Spain covered acute and convalescent phases. Sample material is recorded as cDNA or gDNA derived from T cells, B-cell-depleted T cells, or PBMCs.

The Seattle site enrolled patients during active infection and followed them longitudinally. Source material: peripheral blood. This TCR came from a woman aged 70-85 years with COVID-19, enrolled during active disease. The chain links TRBV5-4 to TRBJ2-3; 13 bases agree with TRBD2. In nucleotides, the CDR3 is TGTGCCAGCAGCCCACCGGGACTAGCGGGGATAACGCAGTATTTT. Its protein product is CASSPPGLAGITQYF.